What follows are 9 T cell receptor beta chains derived from one specimen sequenced in a study of response to subunit inactivated influenza vaccine. MiXCR, run by TCRdb on the RT-PCR reads, gives a single entry per CDR3 protein. The sample has fewer than 750,000 distinct CDR3 sequences, around 15% seen once. The sequencing used PBMCs from blood, collected 11 to 12 days after vaccination. All receptors come from a man in his forties or fifties who received an inactivated influenza vaccine.

This clonotype was observed a handful of times. The V call is TRBV9, the J call TRBJ2-5; D is unclear. Germline lookup yields CDR1 SGDLS and CDR2 YYNGEE. CDR3 length: 14 amino acids. With 4 bases removed from V and 5 bases from J, the gap between germline ends came to 15 bases. The CDR3 region is CASSYTRVGETQYF. The DNA of the CDR3 is TGTGCCAGCAGCTATACAAGGGTGGGGGAGACCCAGTACTTC.

This chain connects TRBV12-3 or TRBV12-4 to TRBJ2-1; 7 positions agree with TRBD1. The CDR3 has 16 residues. The V gene end was trimmed by 6 bases and the J gene end by 3 bases; junction bases not matched to a gene: 11. The CDR3 DNA follows: TGTGCCAGCAGCTTGCCTAGGGACAGCTACTACAATGAGCAGTTCTTC. It is translated as CASSLPRDSYYNEQFF.

This clonotype was observed at least ten times. The V and J genes are TRBV11-2 and TRBJ2-1; perhaps TRBD2 as D (6 bases). V was trimmed by 4 bases and J by 8 bases, leaving 21 bases between them. The germline CDR1 and CDR2 sequences are SGHAT and FQNNGV. CDR3 size: 16 residues. The CDR3 is CASSSGSGVPRDEQFF. CDR3 DNA sequence: TGTGCCAGCAGCTCAGGTAGCGGAGTACCGCGGGATGAGCAGTTCTTC.

In its sample, this clonotype was seen many times. This chain uses TRBV5-1 with TRBJ2-1, with TRBD1 as a possible D gene (6 bases). Trimming took 1 base from V and 4 from J, leaving 15 bases between them. CDR1 and CDR2 from the germline V gene are SGHRS and YFSETQ. This CDR3 is built from 16 residues. CDR3 amino acids: CASSLIRDTKYNEQFF. CDR3 DNA: TGCGCCAGCAGCTTGATCCGGGACACCAAATACAATGAGCAGTTCTTC.

This clonotype was detected only a few times. In DNA, the CDR3 is TGCAGCGGACTTGGACAGTTCAAGACCCAGTACTTC. It is translated as CSGLGQFKTQYF. This chain links TRBV29-1 with TRBJ2-5; maybe TRBD1 (6 bases). Germline CDR1 reads SQVTM; CDR2 reads ANQGSEA. The CDR3 loop spans 12 amino acids. Trimming removed 7 bases at V and 6 bases at J, with 15 bases between. Complete variable domain (other parts from reference TRBV29-1 and TRBJ2-5): SAVISQKPSRDICQRGTSLTIQCQVDSQVTMMFWYRQQPGQSLTLIATANQGSEATYESGFVIDKFPISRPNLTFSTLTVSNMSPEDSSIYLCSGLGQFKTQYFGPGTRLLVL.

This chain connects TRBV4-3 to TRBJ2-3; 8 positions agree with TRBD2. With V trimmed by 0 bases and J by 5 bases, 10 bases remained unmatched. CDR1 and CDR2 (germline): LGHNA, YSLEER. CDR3 length: 17 residues. The CDR3 protein is CASSQDLPGGARDTQYF. The CDR3 region has the DNA TGCGCCAGCAGCCAAGATTTGCCGGGGGGGGCTCGAGATACGCAGTATTTT.

The V and J genes are TRBV20-1 and TRBJ1-5; 7 bases fit TRBD1. CDR1 and CDR2 (germline): DFQATT, SNEGSKA (reference sequence). The CDR3 has 17 amino acids. With 6 bases clipped from V and 4 bases from J, the junction kept 18 bases outside the gene matches. The CDR3 sequence: CSAIKGGAGFGNQPQHF. The CDR3 region has the DNA TGCAGTGCCATCAAAGGGGGCGCAGGTTTTGGTAATCAGCCCCAGCATTTT.

The chain recombines TRBV20-1 with TRBJ1-2; a possible D gene is TRBD1 (6 bases). From germline, CDR1 is DFQATT and CDR2 SNEGSKA (reference sequence). The V end was cut by 1 base, the J end by 6 bases, with 12 bases between. CDR3 length: 13 amino acids. In DNA form, the CDR3 reads TGCAGTGCTAGAGTTCCGGGGGCTAATGGCTACACCTTC. It specifies CSARVPGANGYTF.

CDR3 sequence (DNA): TGTGCCAGCAGCTTGTCGGGACAGAAAACGAACACCGGGGAGCTGTTTTTT. Translating gives CASSLSGQKTNTGELFF. The rearrangement uses TRBV11-2 and TRBJ2-2; 7 bases line up with TRBD1. Losses at the gene ends were 3 bases for V and 0 bases for J; bases not matched to a gene: 7. CDR3 length: 17 amino acids. Germline CDR1 and CDR2: SGHAT and FQNNGV.